These 8 T cell receptor beta chains were all obtained from the same sample, sequenced in a study of blood T cell repertoires in COVID-19. Data came from immunoSEQ multiplex PCR; TCRdb stores just in-frame clones and leaves some out. Of a few hundred thousand clones in the sample, over 80% were seen once. The sample consisted of PBMCs or T cells enriched from blood (not recorded which). The receptors were gathered from a man aged 25 to 40 who had recovered from COVID-19.

Comments on this clone: This specimen includes other DNA sequences encoding the same CDR3. This sequence joins TRBV7-9 and TRBJ1-3; 7 bases line up with TRBD1. The CDR3 runs to 18 residues. V lost 4 bases and J lost 0; bases outside the gene matches: 12. The germline gives CDR1 SEHNR, CDR2 FQNEAQ (reference sequence). Here the CDR3 reads CASSSDRARLSSGNTIYF. Written as DNA, the CDR3 is TGTGCCAGCAGCTCCGACAGGGCTCGATTGAGCTCTGGAAACACCATATATTTT.

The V call is TRBV4-2, the J call TRBJ1-4; D gene uncertain. The V gene's germline CDR1 is LGHNA and CDR2 YNFKEQ. This CDR3 is built from 13 residues. Between the trimmed V and J ends, which lost 6 bases and 5 bases, there was a span of 10 bases. CDR3 in amino acids: CASSGRENEKLFF. The CDR3 coding sequence is TGTGCCAGCAGTGGACGGGAGAATGAAAAACTGTTTTTT.

The chain has TRBV6-5 and TRBJ2-2; 7 nucleotides line up with TRBD1. The CDR3 runs to 14 residues. CDR1 and CDR2 from the germline V gene are MNHEY and SVGAGI. Trimming removed 10 bases from V and 2 bases from J; junction bases left unmatched: 7. The CDR3: CATYRGINTGELFF. The CDR3 coding sequence is TGTGCCACCTACAGGGGAATAAACACCGGGGAGCTGTTTTTT.

This rearrangement joins TRBV25-1 to TRBJ1-1; D ambiguous. V was cut by 6 bases and J by 1 base, with 3 bases left in between. The CDR3 sequence is 11 residues long. Germline CDR1 reads MGHDK; CDR2 reads SYGVNS. The CDR3 DNA follows: TGTGCCAGCAGCCGGAACACTGAAGCTTTCTTT. This codes for CASSRNTEAFF.

This chain connects TRBV7-2 to TRBJ2-7; TRBD2 aligns across 8 bases. V dropped 2 bases and J dropped 4; count of bases not matched to a gene: 4. The CDR3 consists of 14 residues. Germline V gives CDR1 SGHTA, CDR2 FQGNSA. The CDR3 coding sequence is TGTGCCAGCAGCTTAAGCGGGAGCCCGTACGAGCAGTACTTC. Residues: CASSLSGSPYEQYF.

This chain links TRBV19 with TRBJ2-7, with D possibly TRBD1 on 6 matching bases. Germline V lookup: CDR1 LNHDA, CDR2 SQIVND (reference sequence). Trimming left V 5 bases short and J 4 bases short, with 12 bases between. CDR3 length: 13 residues. CDR3 DNA: TGTGCCAGTAGTTTCGGGGACAATTACGAGCAGTACTTC. This encodes CASSFGDNYEQYF.

This clone was seen a single time. V is TRBV6-5 and J is TRBJ1-2, with 7 positions matching TRBD1. Unmatched junction bases numbered 5, after V lost 0 bases and J lost 4 bases. The CDR3 contains 15 residues. Looked up from germline, CDR1 is MNHEY and CDR2 is SVGAGI. The CDR3 reads CASSYSQAGGYGYTF. CDR3 DNA sequence: TGTGCCAGCAGTTACTCCCAGGCAGGGGGCTATGGCTACACCTTC.

J is TRBJ2-7 and V is TRBV30; TRBD1 matches at 10 bases. CDR1 GTSNPN and CDR2 SVGIG come from the germline V gene (reference sequence). The CDR3 consists of 15 residues. V gave up 2 bases and J gave up 4 bases; unmatched junction bases: 8. The CDR3 region is CAWSYRDRGLYEQYF. Written as DNA, the CDR3 is TGTGCCTGGAGTTACCGGGACAGGGGACTATACGAGCAGTACTTC.